Listed below are T cell receptor beta chains from one sample, sequenced in a study of sequential checkpoint blockade in melanoma. Libraries were prepared by immunoSEQ multiplex PCR; TCRdb keeps only in-frame clonotypes and omits some of them. The sample carries 15,000 to 20,000 clones, around 69% recorded once. The input for sequencing was CD8+ T cells sorted from blood (inferred from file names), taken from a patient given nivolumab and ipilimumab in sequence. The receptors derive from a human donor with melanoma. CDR3s include the opening cysteine and the closing phenylalanine or tryptophan.

J: TRBJ1-1; V: TRBV11-2; CDR3: CASSLQGELNTEAFF
J: TRBJ2-3; V: TRBV9; CDR3: CATSSGGGTDTQYF
J: TRBJ2-7; V: TRBV11-2; CDR3: CASSERGNFYEQYF
J: TRBJ2-3; V: TRBV15; CDR3: CATSSLEDTQYF
J: TRBJ2-3; V: TRBV9; CDR3: CASSVGGGSTDTQYF
J: TRBJ1-5; V: TRBV27; CDR3: CASRPGLGGGQPQHF
J: TRBJ1-1; V: TRBV7-2; CDR3: CASSLDFMNTEAFF
J: TRBJ2-7; V: TRBV6-5; CDR3: CVTAIQGDTYEQYF
J: TRBJ1-2; V: TRBV19; CDR3: CASSISGGAAGYTF
J: TRBJ1-3; V: TRBV11-2; CDR3: CASSLAASRSGNTIYF
J: TRBJ2-7; V: TRBV18; CDR3: CASSLGTTRYEQYF
J: TRBJ1-2; V: TRBV28; CDR3: CASSSPRGLYGYTF
J: TRBJ2-5; V: TRBV9; CDR3: CASSVVGNPGGETQYF
J: TRBJ2-7; V: TRBV27; CDR3: CASSSLAGVSYEQYF
J: TRBJ2-7; V: TRBV28; CDR3: CASRIPNSPGQEKPYEQYF
J: TRBJ1-1; V: TRBV28; CDR3: CASSFGGPEAFF
J: TRBJ2-7; V: TRBV9; CDR3: CASSSGTGGYEQYF
J: TRBJ2-2; V: TRBV11-2; CDR3: CASSFSSGSLWTGELFF
J: TRBJ2-2; V: TRBV7-6; CDR3: CASSLDLGHTGELFF
J: TRBJ2-7; V: TRBV13; CDR3: CASSLGGTEIEQYF
J: TRBJ1-2; V: TRBV6-6; CDR3: CASSDPTGTHGYTF
J: TRBJ1-1; V: TRBV11-2; CDR3: CASSLVPTGNTEAFF
J: TRBJ2-7; V: TRBV2; CDR3: CASSEEGGRGYEQYF
J: TRBJ2-1; V: TRBV29-1; CDR3: CSVEAPESSYNEQFF
J: TRBJ2-7; V: TRBV4-1; CDR3: CASSQDKSREGYEQYF
J: TRBJ2-7; V: TRBV5-6; CDR3: CASSLGLAGAVYYEQYF
J: TRBJ2-7; V: TRBV7-9; CDR3: CASSSRDSYEQYF
J: TRBJ1-5; V: TRBV19; CDR3: CASRRTGRNDQPQHF
J: TRBJ1-1; V: TRBV6-5; CDR3: CASSYSARQMNTEAFF
J: TRBJ1-1; V: TRBV29-1; CDR3: CSVSTGSLETEAFF
J: TRBJ1-4; V: TRBV28; CDR3: CASSSLRQGASNYEKLFF
J: TRBJ1-1; V: TRBV27; CDR3: CASSLGSYTEAFF
J: TRBJ2-3; V: TRBV7-6; CDR3: CASSQKTGSDTQYF
J: TRBJ2-1; V: TRBV6-4; CDR3: CASSQGYVDSYNEQFF
J: TRBJ2-2; V: TRBV9; CDR3: CASSVGGTGELFF
J: TRBJ2-7; V: TRBV27; CDR3: CASSWTGGHEQYF
J: TRBJ2-7; V: TRBV28; CDR3: CASSRQHSYEQYF